These 27 T cell receptor beta chains were sequenced from one sample in a study of CD8 T cells in ankylosing spondylitis. Overall study findings and caveats: Apparently characteristic of ankylosing spondylitis blood was a TCR beta motif (about eight highly homologous variants).

TCRdb reanalysed the 5' RACE reads using MiXCR and keeps one entry per CDR3 protein. This sample has about 390,000 distinct CDR3 sequences, with approximately 20% found just once. No antigens are known for them. Sequencing used blood, either unsorted or a sorted T cell fraction (not recorded which). The receptors originated from a male donor with ankylosing spondylitis.

The V and J genes are TRBV6-1 and TRBJ1-5; 7 bases agree with TRBD1. Germline values: CDR1 MNHNS, CDR2 SASEGT. The CDR3 runs to 15 residues. With 5 bases clipped from V and 5 bases from J, the junction kept 9 bases outside the gene matches. For the CDR3, the DNA is TGTGCCAGCAGTCGCAAACAGGGGCGGCATCAGCCCCAGCATTTT. Translating it yields CASSRKQGRHQPQHF.

This clonotype turned up a few times. V is TRBV12-3 or TRBV12-4 and J is TRBJ2-7, with D possibly being TRBD2 (5 bases). CDR3 length equals 13 residues. V was shortened by 2 bases and J by 3 bases, with 8 bases between the two germline ends. CDR3 sequence: CASSLNGDYEQYF. Here the CDR3 DNA reads TGTGCCAGCAGTTTAAACGGGGACTACGAGCAGTACTTC.

This clonotype was seen at least ten times. V is TRBV6-1 and J is TRBJ2-5; perhaps TRBD2 as D (6 bases). V was cut by 6 bases and J by 7 bases, with 18 bases left in between. The germline V gene has CDR1 MNHNS and CDR2 SASEGT. This CDR3 is 14 amino acids long. CDR3 in DNA: TGTGCCAGCAGGGGCCTTGGGGGGATAGGGACCCAGTACTTC. This gives the protein CASRGLGGIGTQYF.

This clonotype was seen a few times. The rearrangement links TRBV5-5 to TRBJ2-7, with D possibly matching TRBD1 (6 bases). The V end lost 2 bases, the J end lost 2 bases, and 14 bases lay between the germline ends. The CDR3 sequence is 15 residues long. In germline, CDR1 is SGHKS, CDR2 YYEKEE (reference sequence). CDR3 coding DNA: TGTGCCAGCAGCTTCCTGTTGGACAGCCCCTACGAGCAGTACTTC. Its protein is CASSFLLDSPYEQYF.

The rearrangement links TRBV27 to TRBJ2-2; D is uncertain. Trimming left V 3 bases short and J 6 bases short, with 5 bases between. The length of the CDR3 is 12 residues. Per germline, CDR1 MNHEY and CDR2 SMNVEV (reference sequence). CDR3 sequence (DNA): TGTGCCAGCAGTTTCCTTCCCGGGGAGCTGTTTTTT. Translation gives CASSFLPGELFF.

The chain joins TRBV7-8 to TRBJ2-7; TRBD1 matches 9 bases. This CDR3 contains 15 residues. V dropped 4 bases and J dropped 9; count of bases not matched to a gene: 13. CDR1 is SGHVS and CDR2 is FQNEAQ in the germline V gene. The chain's CDR3 is CASSYRDRAGGWQYF. In DNA, the CDR3 is TGTGCCAGCAGCTACCGGGACAGGGCCGGTGGTTGGCAGTACTTC.

J is TRBJ2-5 and V is TRBV5-5; D may be TRBD1 (5 bases). The germline gives CDR1 SGHKS, CDR2 YYEKEE (reference sequence). V lost 1 base and J lost 3, with 16 bases in between. This CDR3 is 16 amino acids long. The DNA of the CDR3 is TGTGCCAGCAGCTTGTGGTTCGGCAGGGTTAAAGAGACCCAGTACTTC. Translated: CASSLWFGRVKETQYF.

Here the CDR3 DNA reads TGCGCCAGCAGGAGGGGGCTTGCAGATACGCAGTATTTT. This codes for CASRRGLADTQYF. V usage is TRBV5-1 and J usage is TRBJ2-3; 7 bases line up with TRBD1. The CDR3 loop spans 13 amino acids. Trimming removed 5 bases from V and 4 bases from J; junction bases left unmatched: 4. Germline values: CDR1 SGHRS, CDR2 YFSETQ.

This chain links TRBV18 with TRBJ2-7; D is uncertain. There are 13 residues in the CDR3. Per germline, CDR1 KGHSH and CDR2 LQKENI. V gave up 2 bases and J gave up 6 bases, with 11 bases separating them. The CDR3 protein is CASSPSAPGEQYF. DNA of the CDR3: TGTGCCAGCTCACCATCGGCCCCGGGCGAGCAGTACTTC.

There are many counts of this clonotype. The rearrangement links TRBV7-3 to TRBJ2-1; tentatively, D is TRBD1 or TRBD2 (6 bases each). The CDR3 is 15 residues long. Germline values: CDR1 SGHTA, CDR2 FQGTGA. The germline V and J ends were trimmed by 4 bases and 5 bases, with 15 bases remaining between them. In nucleotides, the CDR3 is TGTGCCAGCAGCTCGGAGGGACAAGTGCACAATGAGCAGTTCTTC. This translates into CASSSEGQVHNEQFF.

The chain links TRBV4-2 to TRBJ2-3; 12 bases match TRBD2. Germline lookup yields CDR1 LGHNA and CDR2 YNFKEQ. The CDR3 contains 18 residues. J gave up 2 bases and V 0 bases, and 6 bases lay outside the gene matches. CDR3 sequence (DNA): TGTGCCAGCAGCCAAGAGATCCTAGCGGGAGGGAACACAGATACGCAGTATTTT. Amino acids: CASSQEILAGGNTDTQYF.

The V gene is TRBV20-1, the J gene TRBJ2-2; 12 nucleotides line up with TRBD2. The V and J ends lost 5 bases and 6 bases, in that order; junction bases with no gene match: 4. There are 14 residues in the CDR3. Germline CDR1 and CDR2: DFQATT and SNEGSKA (reference sequence). CDR3 DNA: TGCAGTGCTCGACTAGCGGGAGAGCCCGGGGAGCTGTTTTTT. It specifies CSARLAGEPGELFF.

V is TRBV29-1 and J is TRBJ1-1; no clear D gene. The V and J ends lost 6 bases and 5 bases respectively, with 13 bases between them. The length of the CDR3 is 12 residues. CDR1 is SQVTM and CDR2 is ANQGSEA in the germline V gene. Here the CDR3 DNA reads TGCAGCGTCACACCCTCTAGGACTGAAGCTTTCTTT. It specifies CSVTPSRTEAFF.

This chain uses TRBV12-3 or TRBV12-4 with TRBJ2-1, with 10 bases fitting TRBD2. There are 16 residues in the CDR3. V lost 7 bases, J lost 3 bases, and 9 bases stayed unmatched. The CDR3 DNA is TGTGCCAGCAACCGAGAGACTAGCGGGTACTACAATGAGCAGTTCTTC. Amino acids: CASNRETSGYYNEQFF.

This clonotype was recorded a few times. The chain combines TRBV12-3 or TRBV12-4 with TRBJ2-1; maybe TRBD2 (6 bases). The ends were cut back, 9 bases at V and 4 bases at J, with 16 bases in the middle. The length of the CDR3 is 14 residues. The CDR3 DNA reads TGTGCCAGTGGTGGCGATAGCGGTTACAATGAGCAGTTCTTC. This gives the protein CASGGDSGYNEQFF.

This clonotype has only a few counts. The chain joins TRBV5-1 to TRBJ1-5; tentatively, D is TRBD1 (5 bases). The germline CDR1 and CDR2 sequences are SGHRS and YFSETQ. The CDR3 has 15 residues. V lost 0 bases, J lost 5 bases, and 12 bases lay in between. CDR3 loop: CASSLGREMDQPQHF. CDR3 in DNA: TGCGCCAGCAGCTTGGGCAGGGAGATGGATCAGCCCCAGCATTTT.

This clonotype has just a few counts. CDR3 protein: CAWSAVGPEKFADTQYF. CDR3 sequence (DNA): TGTGCCTGGAGCGCGGTGGGCCCGGAAAAATTCGCAGATACGCAGTATTTT. The gene calls are TRBV30 and TRBJ2-3; no clear D gene. The CDR3 has 17 residues. Germline lookup yields CDR1 GTSNPN and CDR2 SVGIG (reference sequence). V gave up 3 bases and J gave up 4 bases, with 23 bases separating them.

This clonotype was counted between two and nine times. This rearrangement joins TRBV9 to TRBJ2-7; D not resolved. V was pared by 3 bases and J by 2 bases, with 12 bases between. This CDR3 is built from 14 residues. Germline V gene lookup returns CDR1 SGDLS and CDR2 YYNGEE. The DNA of the CDR3 is TGTGCCAGCAGCGGCGGAATTTTTGCCTACGAGCAGTACTTC. It yields the protein CASSGGIFAYEQYF.

The V call is TRBV7-2, the J call TRBJ2-3; no clear D. Germline CDR1 and CDR2: SGHTA and FQGNSA. CDR3 length: 15 amino acids. The germline V and J ends were trimmed by 2 bases and 2 bases, with 11 bases remaining between them. This CDR3 reads CASSLSGGATDTQYF. For the CDR3, the DNA is TGTGCCAGCAGCTTATCGGGCGGAGCCACAGATACGCAGTATTTT.

The chain carries TRBV11-2 and TRBJ2-7, with D unclear. CDR1 SGHAT and CDR2 FQNNGV come from the germline V gene. V was pared by 4 bases and J by 3 bases, with 13 bases between. The CDR3 covers 14 residues. As DNA, the CDR3 is TGTGCCAGCAGCTCCCTGGGGATCGGCTACGAGCAGTACTTC. Amino acid sequence: CASSSLGIGYEQYF.

This clonotype has more than one count but fewer than ten. V usage is TRBV3-1 and J usage is TRBJ1-1; D is possibly TRBD1 (6 bases). The germline V gene has CDR1 LGHDT and CDR2 YNNKEL (reference sequence). The CDR3 runs to 15 residues. Trimming stripped 4 bases from V and 5 bases from J, with 17 bases between. This CDR3 is CASSLMGGAKTEAFF. The CDR3 bases are TGTGCCAGCAGCCTAATGGGGGGGGCTAAAACTGAAGCTTTCTTT.

This sequence joins TRBV9 and TRBJ2-2, with D perhaps TRBD1 or TRBD2 (5 bases each). CDR1 and CDR2 (germline): SGDLS, YYNGEE. The CDR3 loop spans 15 amino acids. V was trimmed by 2 bases and J by 8 bases, leaving 16 bases between them. The CDR3 is CASSVTGTLRGELFF. CDR3 bases: TGTGCCAGCAGCGTTACCGGGACCCTGAGAGGGGAGCTGTTTTTT. The variable domain in full, completed from reference TRBV9 and TRBJ2-2, reads DSGVTQTPKHLITATGQRVTLRCSPRSGDLSVYWYQQSLDQGLQFLIQYYNGEERAKGNILERFSAQQFPDLHSELNLSSLELGDSALYFCASSVTGTLRGELFFGEGSRLTVL.

The chain joins TRBV20-1 to TRBJ2-2; 10 nucleotides line up with TRBD1. The junction had 6 bases not matched to a gene; V was cut back by 6 bases and J by 5 bases. Germline V gene lookup returns CDR1 DFQATT and CDR2 SNEGSKA (reference sequence). This CDR3 region has 14 residues. CDR3 residues: CSAADRGYTGELFF. CDR3 bases: TGCAGTGCAGCGGACAGGGGGTATACCGGGGAGCTGTTTTTT.

The chain recombines TRBV15 with TRBJ2-7; no reliable D call. Germline V gene lookup returns CDR1 LNHNV and CDR2 YYDKDF (reference sequence). V gave up 3 bases and J gave up 0 bases, with 9 bases separating them. This CDR3 is built from 14 residues. The CDR3 loop is CATSRRTVSYEQYF. In nucleotides, the CDR3 is TGTGCCACCAGCAGGCGGACCGTCTCCTACGAGCAGTACTTC.

The rearrangement joins TRBV5-1 to TRBJ1-1; 7 bases are a match to TRBD1. CDR1 and CDR2 from the germline V gene are SGHRS and YFSETQ. V dropped 4 bases and J dropped 1; count of bases not matched to a gene: 4. This CDR3 is 14 amino acids long. In DNA, the CDR3 is TGCGCCAGCAGCCGGGACAGAAGGAACACTGAAGCTTTCTTT. Protein: CASSRDRRNTEAFF.

The gene calls are TRBV29-1 and TRBJ2-2; D is unclear. Germline CDR1 is SQVTM and CDR2 is ANQGSEA. Trimming shortened V by 7 bases and J by 6 bases, and 21 bases separated the two germline ends. The CDR3 extends over 15 amino acids. The CDR3 DNA sequence: TGCAGCGCCACTAACCCCAGTGGGCTGCCCGGGGAGCTGTTTTTT. Translated, it gives CSATNPSGLPGELFF.

The gene calls are TRBV2 and TRBJ2-1; D not certain. The germline gives CDR1 SNHLY, CDR2 FYNNEI. V gave up 6 bases and J gave up 0 bases, with 12 bases separating them. This CDR3 has 15 amino acids. The DNA of the CDR3 is TGTGCCAGCAGCCCTGCCCCGAGCTCCTACAATGAGCAGTTCTTC. This codes for CASSPAPSSYNEQFF.